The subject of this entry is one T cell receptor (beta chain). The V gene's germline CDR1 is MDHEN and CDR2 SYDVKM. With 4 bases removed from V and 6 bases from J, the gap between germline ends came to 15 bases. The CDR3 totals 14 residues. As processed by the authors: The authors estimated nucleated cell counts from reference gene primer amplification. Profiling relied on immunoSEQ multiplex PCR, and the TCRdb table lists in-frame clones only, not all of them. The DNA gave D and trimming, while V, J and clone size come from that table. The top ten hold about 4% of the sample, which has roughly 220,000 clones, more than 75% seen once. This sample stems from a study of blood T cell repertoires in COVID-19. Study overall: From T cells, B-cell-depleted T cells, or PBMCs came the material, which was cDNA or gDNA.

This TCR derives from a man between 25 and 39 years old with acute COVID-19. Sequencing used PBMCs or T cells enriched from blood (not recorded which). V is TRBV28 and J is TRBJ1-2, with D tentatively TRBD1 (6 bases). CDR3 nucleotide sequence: TGTGCCAGCAGTTACACAGGGACCCGGGATGGCTACACCTTC. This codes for CASSYTGTRDGYTF.